What follows describes a single T cell receptor beta chain. Its cognate antigen is unknown. The data originate from a study of OX40 agonist ivuxolimab in advanced cancers. Study as a whole: The study gave patients intravenous ivuxolimab at 0.01 to 10 mg/kg every 2 weeks. Study findings and constraints: Also showing low normalized T-cell clonal expansion were some of the nonresponders.

The V segment lost 6 bases and the J segment 0 bases; nucleotides outside the gene matches: 8. CDR3 size: 16 residues. Germline loops: CDR1 MDHEN, CDR2 SYDVKM. Only in-frame clones appear in the TCRdb table, and some are missing; sequencing was by immunoSEQ multiplex PCR. Here the sample spans some 40,000 clones, 91% being singletons. The chain carries TRBV28 and TRBJ2-7; 10 bases align to TRBD2. The receptor's source is an adult with an advanced solid tumor such as melanoma, head and neck, liver or kidney cancer. This specimen was CD4+ or CD8+ T cells sorted from blood, taken in a trial of the OX40 agonist ivuxolimab. The CDR3 bases are TGTGCCAGCAGCTGGACTAGCGGAGCCCCCTCCTACGAGCAGTACTTC. Its protein product is CASSWTSGAPSYEQYF.